This TCR beta chain emerged from a study of shared clonotypes between healthy human individuals. A CD45RA+ naive subset and a CD45RA-negative memory subset were split from CD4+ cells. The ends lost 2 bases at V and 4 bases at J; junction bases unmatched: 2. CDR3 length: 15 residues. Germline values: CDR1 MNHNS, CDR2 SASEGT. Produced via immunoSEQ multiplex PCR; TCRdb's table is partial and in-frame only. The sample lists about 2.3 million clones, 93% occurring once. Source material: naive CD4+ T cells from PBMCs. As to subset: CD45RA+ positively selected. This TCR was recovered from a man between 18 and 35 years old in good health. Some clones in this sample may be carry-over from other donors' samples. The chain carries TRBV6-1 and TRBJ2-2; TRBD2 agrees at 9 bases. CDR3 DNA sequence: TGTGCCAGCAGTGAAAATAGCGGGAGCACCGGGGAGCTGTTTTTT. Translated: CASSENSGSTGELFF.